Shown below are 30 T cell receptor beta chains from a single sample sequenced in a study of blood T cell repertoires in COVID-19. TCRdb's table, derived via immunoSEQ multiplex PCR, lists solely in-frame clones and lacks some. The sample comprises 300,000 to 500,000 clones, roughly 90% of which are singletons, and roughly 0.97% rests with the top ten. Sequenced input: PBMCs or T cells enriched from blood (not recorded which). All receptors derive from a woman younger than 45 with acute COVID-19.

The V gene is TRBV23-1, the J gene TRBJ2-5; 11 bases line up with TRBD2. TRBV23-1 is an ORF; its function is uncertain. The V gene end was trimmed by 0 bases and the J gene end by 4 bases; junction bases not matched to a gene: 4. The CDR3 length is 16 residues. The chain's CDR3 is CASSQSPSGGLETQYF. In nucleotides, the CDR3 is TGCGCCAGCAGTCAATCCCCTAGCGGGGGGTTAGAGACCCAGTACTTC.

The chain is built from TRBV5-1 and TRBJ1-1; TRBD1 is a possible D gene (5 bases). The germline V gene has CDR1 SGHRS and CDR2 YFSETQ. With 0 bases removed from V and 4 bases from J, the gap between germline ends came to 13 bases. This CDR3 is built from 15 residues. The DNA for the CDR3 is TGCGCCAGCAGCTTGGTCGGGGGGAGGATCACTGAAGCTTTCTTT. Residues: CASSLVGGRITEAFF.

This chain joins TRBV27 and TRBJ2-1; 8 positions agree with TRBD1. The germline gives CDR1 MNHEY, CDR2 SMNVEV (reference sequence). The CDR3 has 13 amino acids. V lost 6 bases to trimming and J lost 7 bases; unmatched junction nucleotides: 5. For the CDR3, the DNA is TGTGCCAGCAGCATGACAGGGGTTAATGAGCAGTTCTTC. It is translated as CASSMTGVNEQFF.

The chain uses TRBV12-5 and TRBJ1-1, with TRBD1 matching 8 bases. The J segment lost 8 bases and the V segment lost 0 bases, leaving 11 bases of the junction unmatched. This CDR3 has 16 amino acids. Germline V gene lookup returns CDR1 LGHNT and CDR2 FRNRAP. The CDR3 protein is CASGLVTTGAAVEAFF. The CDR3 DNA reads as TGTGCTAGTGGTTTGGTTACGACAGGGGCCGCCGTCGAAGCTTTCTTT.

This clone is a singleton in its sample. The chain is built from TRBV7-3 and TRBJ2-2; no definite D call. CDR1 is SGHTA, CDR2 FQGTGA, per germline. Trimming shortened V by 2 bases and J by 7 bases, and 5 bases separated the two germline ends. The CDR3 loop spans 12 amino acids. CDR3 sequence: CASSLLGGELFF. As DNA, the CDR3 is TGTGCCAGCAGCTTACTCGGCGGGGAGCTGTTTTTT.

This clone was detected only once. The V call is TRBV23-1, the J call TRBJ1-5; D remains unclear. TRBV23-1 is filed as an ORF, its function uncertain. This CDR3 spans 18 amino acids. Trimming took 4 bases from V and 3 from J, leaving 22 bases between them. DNA of the CDR3: TGCGCCAGCAGTCGGCCATCCCCCCCGAGGGAGGCCAATCAGCCCCAGCATTTT. Protein sequence: CASSRPSPPREANQPQHF.

This chain joins TRBV7-9 and TRBJ2-7, with 7 bases that match TRBD1. The germline CDR1 and CDR2 sequences are SEHNR and FQNEAQ (reference sequence). This CDR3 region has 13 residues. Trimming at V came to 3 bases and at J to 6 bases, leaving 5 bases not matched to a gene. The CDR3 DNA follows: TGTGCCAGCAGCTTCGGGACAGAGGTCGAGCAGTACTTC. Translated: CASSFGTEVEQYF.

The chain is built from TRBV11-2 and TRBJ2-3; TRBD2 is a possible D gene (6 bases). This CDR3 has 16 amino acids. Trimming removed 2 bases at V and 4 bases at J, with 16 bases between. Germline CDR1 is SGHAT and CDR2 is FQNNGV. The DNA of the CDR3 is TGTGCCAGCAGCTTACGCTGGGGGGTTCCGTCAGATACGCAGTATTTT. Its translation is CASSLRWGVPSDTQYF.

This clone was recorded a few times. The V gene is TRBV30, the J gene TRBJ1-4; D remains ambiguous. CDR3 size: 14 residues. CDR1 and CDR2 (germline): GTSNPN, SVGIG (reference sequence). V was pared by 0 bases and J by 4 bases, with 9 bases between. CDR3 loop: CAWSVTQFNEKLFF. The CDR3 DNA reads TGTGCCTGGAGTGTAACACAGTTTAATGAAAAACTGTTTTTT.

V is TRBV5-1 and J is TRBJ1-1; D is ambiguous. Trimming took 0 bases from V and 1 from J, leaving 10 bases between them. CDR3 length equals 15 residues. The germline V gene encodes CDR1 SGHRS and CDR2 YFSETQ. DNA for the CDR3: TGCGCCAGCAGCTTGGGGTCTACCCCGAACACTGAAGCTTTCTTT. It encodes CASSLGSTPNTEAFF.

This rearrangement joins TRBV7-3 to TRBJ2-3, with 7 bases lining up with TRBD2. V lost 5 bases and J lost 0; bases outside the gene matches: 8. This CDR3 contains 16 residues. Germline lookup yields CDR1 SGHTA and CDR2 FQGTGA. CDR3 nucleotide sequence: TGTGCCAGCAGCCTCTACTATAGCGGGAGCACAGATACGCAGTATTTT. This sequence encodes CASSLYYSGSTDTQYF.

This sequence joins TRBV6-5 and TRBJ1-2; no firm D call. Trimming stripped 8 bases from V and 2 bases from J, with 12 bases between. This CDR3 is built from 13 residues. Germline CDR1 MNHEY, CDR2 SVGAGI. CDR3: CASGLGRNYGYTF. For the CDR3, the DNA is TGTGCCAGCGGATTGGGGAGGAACTATGGCTACACCTTC.

J is TRBJ1-2 and V is TRBV5-1, with a tentative D call TRBD1 (5 bases). This CDR3 is built from 15 residues. Trimming removed 4 bases at V and 0 bases at J, with 13 bases between. Germline V gene lookup returns CDR1 SGHRS and CDR2 YFSETQ. The CDR3 DNA reads TGCGCCAGCAGCCGCGGGACGGAAGCTAACTATGGCTACACCTTC. Amino acids: CASSRGTEANYGYTF.

V usage is TRBV25-1 and J usage is TRBJ2-3; D uncertain. V was cut by 2 bases and J by 2 bases, with 8 bases left in between. There are 14 residues in the CDR3. Germline V gene data show CDR1 as MGHDK and CDR2 as SYGVNS. DNA of the CDR3: TGTGCCAGCAGTGAAGGGCTCGCCACAGATACGCAGTATTTT. Translation: CASSEGLATDTQYF.

This sequence joins TRBV29-1 and TRBJ2-2; a possible D gene is TRBD1 (5 bases). The CDR3 has 15 amino acids. Germline CDR1 is SQVTM and CDR2 is ANQGSEA. V lost 4 bases, J lost 0 bases, and 12 bases lay in between. The chain's CDR3 is CSVGLFRANTGELFF. The CDR3 region has the DNA TGCAGCGTTGGGCTCTTCAGGGCGAACACCGGGGAGCTGTTTTTT.

In this sample, this clone turned up a few times. The chain has TRBV30 and TRBJ1-1; D not certain. The CDR3 length is 13 residues. Trimming left V 0 bases short and J 4 bases short, with 9 bases between. Per the germline V gene, CDR1 is GTSNPN and CDR2 is SVGIG (reference sequence). CDR3 in DNA: TGTGCCTGGAGTGTACTAGGAGGCACTGAAGCTTTCTTT. Amino acids: CAWSVLGGTEAFF.

The rearrangement links TRBV7-8 to TRBJ1-5; 7 bases map to TRBD1. V was pared by 5 bases and J by 0 bases, with 10 bases of the junction left unmatched. CDR1 is SGHVS and CDR2 is FQNEAQ in the germline V gene. This CDR3 comprises 17 residues. This CDR3 is CASSPSGGSYSNQPQHF. The CDR3 DNA reads TGTGCCAGCAGCCCTTCAGGGGGTTCTTATAGCAATCAGCCCCAGCATTTT.

The chain carries TRBV19 and TRBJ1-1; D may be TRBD1 (5 bases). Between the trimmed V and J ends, which lost 2 bases and 4 bases, there was a span of 20 bases. Looked up from germline, CDR1 is LNHDA and CDR2 is SQIVND (reference sequence). The CDR3 length is 17 residues. In nucleotides, the CDR3 is TGTGCCAGTAGTATATCCGGGGGTCTTCGGCCAGGCACTGAAGCTTTCTTT. Encoded protein: CASSISGGLRPGTEAFF. Full variable domain (rest looked up from reference TRBV19 and TRBJ1-1): DGGITQSPKYLFRKEGQNVTLSCEQNLNHDAMYWYRQDPGQGLRLIYYSQIVNDFQKGDIAEGYSVSREKKESFPLTVTSAQKNPTAFYLCASSISGGLRPGTEAFFGQGTRLTVV.

The V and J genes are TRBV28 and TRBJ1-6; 7 bases are a match to TRBD1. CDR1 is MDHEN and CDR2 is SYDVKM in the germline V gene. J gave up 6 bases and V 6 bases, and 5 bases lay outside the gene matches. The CDR3 has 14 residues. DNA for the CDR3: TGTGCCAGCAGCATAGGGACAGTTAATTCACCCCTCCACTTT. It yields the protein CASSIGTVNSPLHF.

V usage is TRBV7-9 and J usage is TRBJ1-3; D is unresolved. V lost 1 base to trimming and J lost 0 bases, with 16 bases between them. CDR1 is SEHNR, CDR2 FQNEAQ, per germline (reference sequence). The length of the CDR3 is 18 residues. CDR3 bases: TGTGCCAGCAGCTTAGGGTCCAGAGGAAGCATCTCTGGAAACACCATATATTTT. Protein product: CASSLGSRGSISGNTIYF.

V usage is TRBV6-5 and J usage is TRBJ2-7; tentative D call: TRBD2 (6 bases). Trimming pared 4 bases from V and 6 bases from J, leaving 13 bases between. This CDR3 has 13 residues. The germline V gene has CDR1 MNHEY and CDR2 SVGAGI. The CDR3 DNA reads TGTGCCAGCAGTTTCTCTAGCGCCCTCGAGCAGTACTTC. This sequence encodes CASSFSSALEQYF.

The chain links TRBV29-1 to TRBJ2-7; 7 bases align to TRBD1. Germline V gene lookup returns CDR1 SQVTM and CDR2 ANQGSEA. The CDR3 runs 13 residues. Trimming cost V 7 bases and J 6 bases; bases outside gene matches: 12. CDR3 sequence: CSAADRILGEQYF. In DNA, the CDR3 is TGCAGCGCTGCGGACAGGATCTTGGGCGAGCAGTACTTC.

A remark on this clone: In the same sample, other DNA sequences code for this CDR3. The gene calls are TRBV9 and TRBJ1-3; D ambiguous. CDR1 SGDLS and CDR2 YYNGEE come from the germline V gene. The CDR3 is 13 amino acids. Trimming left V 3 bases short and J 2 bases short, with 6 bases between. The CDR3 sequence: CASSAVPGNTIYF. Written as DNA, the CDR3 is TGTGCCAGCAGCGCGGTCCCTGGAAACACCATATATTTT.

This clone was observed a handful of times. The genes are TRBV19 and TRBJ1-3; D is uncertain. From germline, CDR1 is LNHDA and CDR2 SQIVND (reference sequence). The CDR3 extends over 13 amino acids. V lost 7 bases, J lost 3 bases, and 10 bases lay in between. This CDR3 reads CASTPSGGNTIYF. The CDR3 DNA is TGTGCCAGTACCCCATCGGGTGGAAACACCATATATTTT.

The DNA of the CDR3 is TGTGCCAGCGACCCGGGGGACAGGAACACCGGGGAGCTGTTTTTT. As protein: CASDPGDRNTGELFF. This sequence joins TRBV6-5 and TRBJ2-2; the D gene is possibly TRBD1 (7 bases). CDR3 size: 15 residues. The germline V gene encodes CDR1 MNHEY and CDR2 SVGAGI. Trimming took 8 bases from V and 1 from J, leaving 14 bases between them.

The chain links TRBV24-1 to TRBJ2-1, with 7 bases matching TRBD1. J lost 8 bases, V lost 10 bases, and 10 bases had no gene match. The CDR3 length is 13 residues. Germline values: CDR1 KGHDR, CDR2 SFDVKD. The CDR3 here is CATNGQAGDEQFF. The CDR3 coding sequence is TGTGCCACAAACGGACAGGCGGGCGATGAGCAGTTCTTC.

This clone came up once. The chain employs TRBV11-2 and TRBJ1-1, with D uncertain. Trimming took 5 bases from V and 1 from J, leaving 11 bases between them. Germline assignment: CDR1 SGHAT and CDR2 FQNNGV. CDR3 length equals 14 residues. CDR3 sequence reads: CASSRVGWNTEAFF. Written as DNA, the CDR3 is TGTGCCAGCAGCCGGGTGGGTTGGAACACTGAAGCTTTCTTT.

This chain links TRBV30 with TRBJ2-1; 15 bases match TRBD2. The CDR3 is 15 residues long. V lost 1 base and J lost 8; bases outside the gene matches: 3. The germline V gene encodes CDR1 GTSNPN and CDR2 SVGIG (reference sequence). The CDR3 protein is CAWSGTSGGGDEQFF. CDR3 nucleotides: TGTGCCTGGAGTGGGACTAGCGGGGGGGGCGATGAGCAGTTCTTC.

This clone was recorded only once. The chain carries TRBV10-1 and TRBJ2-2, with TRBD2 matching over 13 bases. After removal of 6 bases from V and 6 bases from J, the junction contained 4 bases not matched to a gene. The CDR3 has 15 amino acids. CDR1 is WNHNN, CDR2 SYGVQD, per germline (reference sequence). The CDR3 protein is CASSRTSGGAGELFF. For the CDR3, the DNA is TGCGCCAGCAGCCGTACTAGCGGGGGGGCCGGGGAGCTGTTTTTT.

This chain uses TRBV9 with TRBJ1-4, with 10 bases that match TRBD1. The CDR3 covers 16 residues. Trimming took 3 bases from V and 7 from J; bases not matched to a gene: 9. The germline V gene encodes CDR1 SGDLS and CDR2 YYNGEE. The CDR3 coding sequence is TGTGCCAGCAGCGGAAAAGACAGGGGGCCGTCTGAAAAACTGTTTTTT. This translates into CASSGKDRGPSEKLFF.